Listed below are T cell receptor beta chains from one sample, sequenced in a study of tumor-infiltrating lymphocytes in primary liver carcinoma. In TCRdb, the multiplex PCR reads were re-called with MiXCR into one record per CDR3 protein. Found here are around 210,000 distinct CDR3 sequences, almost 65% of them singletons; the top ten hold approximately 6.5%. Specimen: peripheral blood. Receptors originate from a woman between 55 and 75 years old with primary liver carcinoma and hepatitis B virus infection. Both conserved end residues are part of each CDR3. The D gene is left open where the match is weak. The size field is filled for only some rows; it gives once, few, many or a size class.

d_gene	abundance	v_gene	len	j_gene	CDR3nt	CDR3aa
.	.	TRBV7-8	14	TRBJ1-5	TGTGCCAGCAGCGCGGACGGAAGGAATCAGCCCCAGCATTTT	CASSADGRNQPQHF
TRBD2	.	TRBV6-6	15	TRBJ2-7	TGTGCCAGCAGACAAATAGCGGGAGACTCCTACGAGCAGTACTTC	CASRQIAGDSYEQYF
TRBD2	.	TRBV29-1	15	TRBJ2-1	TGCAGCGTCCAGATTAGCGGGAGCTCCTACAATGAGCGGTTCTTC	CSVQISGSSYNERFF
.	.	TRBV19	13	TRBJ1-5	TGTGCCAGTAGTACACGATGGGATCAGCCCCAGCATTTT	CASSTRWDQPQHF
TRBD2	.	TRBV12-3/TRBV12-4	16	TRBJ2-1	TGTGCCAGCAGTTCGGGACTAGCGGGACGGGATAATGAGCAGTCCTTC	CASSSGLAGRDNEQSF
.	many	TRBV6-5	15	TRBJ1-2	TGTGCCAGCAGTTACGGTCAGGGCCTCAACTATGGCTACACCTTC	CASSYGQGLNYGYTF
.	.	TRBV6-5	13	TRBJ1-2	TGTGCCAGCAGTTCCTCCGGTACATATGGCTACACCTTC	CASSSSGTYGYTF
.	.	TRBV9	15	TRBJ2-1	TGTGCCAGCAGCGTAGGTTTACCCCTTGGGAATGAGCAGTTCTTC	CASSVGLPLGNEQFF
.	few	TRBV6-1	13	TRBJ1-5	TGTGCCAGCAGGGGGGGGGAGAATCAGCCCCAGCATTTT	CASRGGENQPQHF
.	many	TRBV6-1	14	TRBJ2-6	TGTGCCAGCAGTGGTGGAGTCCTTTCCTACGTCCTGACTTTC	CASSGGVLSYVLTF
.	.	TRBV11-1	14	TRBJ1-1	TGTGCCAGCAGCCCGGGACGGAAGAACACTGAAGCTTCCTTT	CASSPGRKNTEASF
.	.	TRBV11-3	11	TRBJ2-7	TGTGTCAGCATCTTGAGCTACGAGCAGTACTTC	CVSILSYEQYF
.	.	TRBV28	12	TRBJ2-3	TGTGCCAGCAGTACTAGCACAGATACGCAGTATTTT	CASSTSTDTQYF
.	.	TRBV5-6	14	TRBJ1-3	TGTGCCAGCAGCCCGTGGGACACCGGAAACACCATATATTTT	CASSPWDTGNTIYF
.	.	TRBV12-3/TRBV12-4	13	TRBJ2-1	TGTGCCAGCTCAAGCGGGTGGACAAATGAGCAGTTCTTC	CASSSGWTNEQFF
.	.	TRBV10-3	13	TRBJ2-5	TGTGCCATCAGTGAGAGCCCGTGGGAGACCCAGTACTTC	CAISESPWETQYF
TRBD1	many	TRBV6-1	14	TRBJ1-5	TGTGCCAGCCGGACAGGGGTCGGCAATCAGCCCCAGCATTTT	CASRTGVGNQPQHF
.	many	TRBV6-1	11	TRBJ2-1	TGTGCCAGCAGTGAAGGCTTTGAGCAGTTCTTC	CASSEGFEQFF
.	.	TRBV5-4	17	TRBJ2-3	TGTGCCAGCAGCTTGGCAGTGACTAGGCGGGGCACAGATACGCAGTATTTT	CASSLAVTRRGTDTQYF
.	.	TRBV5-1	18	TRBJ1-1	TGCGCTAGCAGCTTGGTACGAGGAGACAGTGGGGATAACACTGAAGCTTTCTTT	CASSLVRGDSGDNTEAFF
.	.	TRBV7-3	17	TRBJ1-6	TGTGCCAGCAGCTTAACGCCTGGGCGAGGGTACGGTTCACCCCTCCACTTT	CASSLTPGRGYGSPLHF
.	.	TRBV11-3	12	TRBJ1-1	TGTGCCAGCAGTGGAAGGAACGCTGAAGCTTTCTTT	CASSGRNAEAFF
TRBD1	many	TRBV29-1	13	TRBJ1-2	TGCAGCGTTGACTCCGGGACAGGGGTTAGCTACACCTTC	CSVDSGTGVSYTF
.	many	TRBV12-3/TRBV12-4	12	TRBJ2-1	TGTGCCAGCAGTTTATCGGTGGGAGAGCAGTTCTTC	CASSLSVGEQFF
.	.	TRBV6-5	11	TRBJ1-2	TGTGCCAGCACCAGGAACTATGGCCACACCTTC	CASTRNYGHTF
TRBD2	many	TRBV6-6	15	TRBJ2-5	TGTGCCAGCAGTTCGGGGGGAACCGCCAAAGAGACCCAGTACTTC	CASSSGGTAKETQYF
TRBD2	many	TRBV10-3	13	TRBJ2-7	TGTGCCATCAGAGAGACTAGCGCCTACGAGCAGTACTTC	CAIRETSAYEQYF
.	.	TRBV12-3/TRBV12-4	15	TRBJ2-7	TGTGCCAGCAGTGGGCCCGCCATTGGTCGCAGCGGGCAGTACTTC	CASSGPAIGRSGQYF
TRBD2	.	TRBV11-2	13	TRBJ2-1	TGTGCCTCCAGAGGACTAGCCGACAATGAGGAGTTCTTT	CASRGLADNEEFF
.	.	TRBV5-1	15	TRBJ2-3	TGCGCCAGCAGCTTGGGGTCTAGCACGGGGGATACGCAGTATTTT	CASSLGSSTGDTQYF
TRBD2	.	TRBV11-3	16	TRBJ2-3	TGTGCCAGCAGCAGACGAGTAGCGGGAGGGCCTGATACGCAGTATTTT	CASSRRVAGGPDTQYF
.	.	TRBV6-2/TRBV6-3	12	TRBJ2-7	TGTGCCAGCAGATACCCGGACTACGAGCAGTACTTC	CASRYPDYEQYF
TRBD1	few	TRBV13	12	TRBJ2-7	TGTGCCAGCAGCTTAGGACAGGGGAAGCAGTACTTC	CASSLGQGKQYF
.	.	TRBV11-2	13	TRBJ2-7	TGTACCAGCAGTGCCGCTGGGACCTACGAGCAGTACTTC	CTSSAAGTYEQYF
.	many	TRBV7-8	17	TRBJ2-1	TGTGCCAGCAGCTTAGGCTTTCCCAGGGAGGTTGCCAATGAGCAGTTCTTC	CASSLGFPREVANEQFF
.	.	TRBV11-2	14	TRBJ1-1	TGTCCCAGCAGCTTAATGGGGAGTGACACTGAAGCTTTCTTT	CPSSLMGSDTEAFF
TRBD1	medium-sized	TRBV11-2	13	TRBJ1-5	TGTGCCAGCAGCTGGACAGGGAATCAGCCCCAGCATTTT	CASSWTGNQPQHF
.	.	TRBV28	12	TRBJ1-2	TGTGCCAGCACTACACCAAACTATGGCTACACCTTC	CASTTPNYGYTF
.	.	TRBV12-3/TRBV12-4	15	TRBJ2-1	TGTGCCAGCACCACCGAGGGCCGCCACTACAATGAGCAGTTCTTC	CASTTEGRHYNEQFF
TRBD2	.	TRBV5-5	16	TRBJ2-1	TGTGCCAGCAGCACCGGACTAGCAGCCATCATGAGTGAGCAGTTCTTC	CASSTGLAAIMSEQFF